The 6 T cell receptor beta chains reported below all come from one sample, sequenced in a study of cytomegalovirus exposure and HLA in healthy donors (dated by TCRdb to 2017 to 2019). The method was the immunoSEQ multiplex PCR assay. A mixture of 60 forward primers for TCR Vbeta segments and 13 reverse primers for TCR Jbeta segments was used in the multiplex PCR. Sourced from immuneACCESS, this table was stored by TCRdb with only in-frame sequences that have V and J called. A share of the clones is absent; for the studies checked, an unresolved V gene accounts for under half, and the remainder has no known explanation. The sample data list about 180,000 clones, and about 69% of these were observed just once. The ten largest clones capture 2% to 2.5% of the sample. The sample was PBMCs. The receptors derive from a human donor in good health.

This clone was seen once. The CDR3 DNA sequence: TGTGCCAGCAGGAGCACGACAGGGGACTCCTACAATGAGCAGTTCTTC. It specifies CASRSTTGDSYNEQFF. This sequence joins TRBV6-6 and TRBJ2-1; 8 bases map to TRBD1. V was pared by 6 bases and J by 0 bases, with 7 bases of the junction left unmatched. The CDR3 spans 16 residues. CDR1 is MNHNY, CDR2 SVGAGI, per germline (reference sequence).

In this sample, this clone turned up a few times. The gene calls are TRBV2 and TRBJ1-6; possible D gene TRBD1, 5 bases. V was trimmed by 4 bases and J by 8 bases, leaving 12 bases between them. The CDR3 is 14 residues long. Germline lookup yields CDR1 SNHLY and CDR2 FYNNEI. CDR3 residues: CASSVVEGDSPLHF. DNA of the CDR3: TGTGCCAGCAGTGTCGTTGAAGGGGATTCACCCCTCCACTTT. The full variable domain, rest sourced from reference TRBV2 and TRBJ1-6, is EPEVTQTPSHQVTQMGQEVILRCVPISNHLYFYWYRQILGQKVEFLVSFYNNEISEKSEIFDDQFSVERPDGSNFTLKIRSTKLEDSAMYFCASSVVEGDSPLHFGNGTRLTVT.

V usage is TRBV2 and J usage is TRBJ1-2; tentatively, D is TRBD1 (5 bases). Germline V CDR1 and CDR2: SNHLY, FYNNEI. The CDR3 totals 15 residues. Trimming took 4 bases from V and 0 from J, leaving 12 bases between them. This CDR3 is CASSVGQPTNYGYTF. Written as DNA, the CDR3 is TGTGCCAGCAGTGTAGGACAACCGACTAACTATGGCTACACCTTC.

The chain is built from TRBV5-1 and TRBJ2-2, with 8 bases that match TRBD2. The germline gives CDR1 SGHRS, CDR2 YFSETQ. With V trimmed by 4 bases and J by 0 bases, 14 bases remained unmatched. This CDR3 is built from 19 residues. CDR3 nucleotides: TGCGCCAGCAGCAGAGGACGCGGGGGGACCACCGCGAACACCGGGGAGCTGTTTTTT. Amino acids: CASSRGRGGTTANTGELFF.

The V gene is TRBV5-1, the J gene TRBJ1-1, with D perhaps matching TRBD1 (5 bases). Germline V gene sequence: CDR1 SGHRS, CDR2 YFSETQ. The CDR3 spans 13 residues. The germline V and J ends were trimmed by 1 base and 1 base, with 5 bases remaining between them. CDR3 in amino acids: CASSLTGNTEAFF. CDR3 coding DNA: TGCGCCAGCAGCTTGACAGGGAACACTGAAGCTTTCTTT.

The chain has TRBV12-5 and TRBJ2-7, with 9 bases identical to TRBD1. Trimming took 4 bases from V and 5 from J; bases not matched to a gene: 9. Germline V gene data show CDR1 as LGHNT and CDR2 as FRNRAP. CDR3 length: 15 amino acids. CDR3 sequence: CASGSPDRGAHEQYF. In DNA, the CDR3 is TGTGCTAGTGGTTCCCCAGACAGGGGGGCACACGAGCAGTACTTC.